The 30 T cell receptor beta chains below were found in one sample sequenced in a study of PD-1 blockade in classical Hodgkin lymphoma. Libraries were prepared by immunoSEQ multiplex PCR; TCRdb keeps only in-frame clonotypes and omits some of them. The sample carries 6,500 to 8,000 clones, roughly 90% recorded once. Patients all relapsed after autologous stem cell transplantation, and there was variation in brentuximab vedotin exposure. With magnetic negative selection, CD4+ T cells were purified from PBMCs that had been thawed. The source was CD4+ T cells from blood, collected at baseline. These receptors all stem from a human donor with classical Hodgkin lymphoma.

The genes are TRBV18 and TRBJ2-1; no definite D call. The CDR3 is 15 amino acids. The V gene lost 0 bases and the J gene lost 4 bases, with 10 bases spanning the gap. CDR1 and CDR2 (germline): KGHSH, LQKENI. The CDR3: CASSPPVQPYNEQFF. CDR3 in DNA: TGTGCCAGCTCACCACCGGTACAGCCATACAATGAGCAGTTCTTC.

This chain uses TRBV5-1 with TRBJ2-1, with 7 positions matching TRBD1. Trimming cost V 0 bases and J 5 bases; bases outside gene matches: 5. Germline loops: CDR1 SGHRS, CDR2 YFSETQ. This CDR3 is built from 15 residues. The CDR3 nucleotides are TGCGCCAGCAGCTTGGGGGGGACAGCGGACAATGAGCAGTTCTTC. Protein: CASSLGGTADNEQFF.

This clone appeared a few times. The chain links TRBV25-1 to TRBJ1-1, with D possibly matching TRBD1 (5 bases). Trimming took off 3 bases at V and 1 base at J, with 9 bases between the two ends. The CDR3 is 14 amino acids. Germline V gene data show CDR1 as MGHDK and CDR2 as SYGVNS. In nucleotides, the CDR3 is TGTGCCAGCAGTGACCGCCAGGGGAACACTGAAGCTTTCTTT. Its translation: CASSDRQGNTEAFF.

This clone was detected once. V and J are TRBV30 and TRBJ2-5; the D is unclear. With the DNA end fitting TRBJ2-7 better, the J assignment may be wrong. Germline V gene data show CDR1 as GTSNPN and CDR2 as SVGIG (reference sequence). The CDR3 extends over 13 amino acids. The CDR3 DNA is TGTGCCTGGACCGCCGAACTGAAGTACGAGCAGTACTTC. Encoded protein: CAWTAELKYEQYF.

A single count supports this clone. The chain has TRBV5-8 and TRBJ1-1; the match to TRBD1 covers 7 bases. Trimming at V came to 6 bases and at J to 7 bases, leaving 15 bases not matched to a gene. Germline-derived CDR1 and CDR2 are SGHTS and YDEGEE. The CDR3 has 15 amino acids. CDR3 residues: CASTPRGLGGGEAFF. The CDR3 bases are TGTGCCAGCACCCCCCGGGGGTTAGGGGGCGGTGAAGCTTTCTTT.

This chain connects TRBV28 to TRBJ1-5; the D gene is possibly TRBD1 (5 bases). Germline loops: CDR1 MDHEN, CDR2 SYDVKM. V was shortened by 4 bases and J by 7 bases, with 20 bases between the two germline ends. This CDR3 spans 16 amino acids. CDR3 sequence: CASSSGGVPFGQPQHF. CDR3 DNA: TGTGCCAGCAGTTCTGGGGGAGTCCCTTTTGGGCAGCCCCAGCATTTT.

The CDR3 loop is CATRPAPTEAFF. Here the CDR3 DNA reads TGTGCCACCCGGCCTGCGCCCACGGAAGCTTTCTTT. The chain combines TRBV28 with TRBJ1-1, with no clear D. Germline CDR1 MDHEN, CDR2 SYDVKM. V was clipped by 10 bases and J by 8 bases, with 17 bases between them. This CDR3 region has 12 residues.

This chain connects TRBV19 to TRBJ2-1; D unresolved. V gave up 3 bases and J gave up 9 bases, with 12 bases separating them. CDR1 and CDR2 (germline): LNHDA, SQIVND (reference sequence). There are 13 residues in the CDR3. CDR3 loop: CASSIKAGGEQFF. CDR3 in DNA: TGTGCCAGTAGTATTAAGGCAGGTGGTGAGCAGTTCTTC.

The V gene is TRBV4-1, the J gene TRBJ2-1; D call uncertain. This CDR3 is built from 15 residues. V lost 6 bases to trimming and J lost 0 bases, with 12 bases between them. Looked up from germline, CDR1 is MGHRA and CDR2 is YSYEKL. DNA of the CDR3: TGCGCCAGCAGTCTTGTTTTTGACTCCTACAATGAGCAGTTCTTC. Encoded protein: CASSLVFDSYNEQFF.

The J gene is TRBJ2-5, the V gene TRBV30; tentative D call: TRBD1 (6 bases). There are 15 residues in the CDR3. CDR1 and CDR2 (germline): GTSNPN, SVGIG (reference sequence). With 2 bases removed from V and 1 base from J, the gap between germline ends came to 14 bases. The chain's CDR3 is CAWSTGLGRQETQYF. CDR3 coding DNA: TGTGCCTGGAGTACAGGGTTAGGACGCCAAGAGACCCAGTACTTC.

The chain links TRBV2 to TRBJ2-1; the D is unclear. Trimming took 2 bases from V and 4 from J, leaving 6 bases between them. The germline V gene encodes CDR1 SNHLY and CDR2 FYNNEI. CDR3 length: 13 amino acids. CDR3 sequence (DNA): TGTGCCAGCAGTGAATACAGATACAATGAGCAGTTCTTC. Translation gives CASSEYRYNEQFF.

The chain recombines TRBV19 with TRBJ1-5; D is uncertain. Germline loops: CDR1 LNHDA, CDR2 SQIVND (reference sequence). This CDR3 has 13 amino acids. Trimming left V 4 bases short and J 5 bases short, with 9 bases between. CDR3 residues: CASSNQIDQPQHF. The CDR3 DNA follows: TGTGCCAGTAGTAACCAGATAGATCAGCCCCAGCATTTT.

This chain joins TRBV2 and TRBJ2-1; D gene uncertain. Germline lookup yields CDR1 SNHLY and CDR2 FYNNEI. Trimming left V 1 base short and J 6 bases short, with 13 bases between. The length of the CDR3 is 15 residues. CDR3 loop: CASSEDRAYTNEQFF. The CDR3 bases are TGTGCCAGCAGTGAAGATAGGGCCTACACCAATGAGCAGTTCTTC.

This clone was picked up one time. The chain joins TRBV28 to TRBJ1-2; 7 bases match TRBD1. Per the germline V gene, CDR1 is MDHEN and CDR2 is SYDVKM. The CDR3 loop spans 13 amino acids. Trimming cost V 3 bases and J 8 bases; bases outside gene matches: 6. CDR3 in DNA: TGTGCCAGCAGTTTCAGGGGGTTAGAGGGCTACACCTTC. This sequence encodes CASSFRGLEGYTF.

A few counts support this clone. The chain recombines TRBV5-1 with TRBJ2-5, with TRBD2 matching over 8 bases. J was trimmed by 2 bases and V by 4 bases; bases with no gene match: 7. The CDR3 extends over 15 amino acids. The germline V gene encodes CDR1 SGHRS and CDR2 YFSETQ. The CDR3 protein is CASSTVAGKQETQYF. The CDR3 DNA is TGCGCCAGCAGCACGGTAGCGGGGAAACAAGAGACCCAGTACTTC.

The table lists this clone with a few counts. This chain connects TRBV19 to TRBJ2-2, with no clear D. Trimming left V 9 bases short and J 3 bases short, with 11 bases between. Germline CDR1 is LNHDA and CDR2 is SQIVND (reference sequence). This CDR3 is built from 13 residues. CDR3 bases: TGTGCCAGCACTGACCCGTACACCGGGGAGCTGTTTTTT. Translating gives CASTDPYTGELFF. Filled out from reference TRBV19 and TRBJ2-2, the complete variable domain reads DGGITQSPKYLFRKEGQNVTLSCEQNLNHDAMYWYRQDPGQGLRLIYYSQIVNDFQKGDIAEGYSVSREKKESFPLTVTSAQKNPTAFYLCASTDPYTGELFFGEGSRLTVL.

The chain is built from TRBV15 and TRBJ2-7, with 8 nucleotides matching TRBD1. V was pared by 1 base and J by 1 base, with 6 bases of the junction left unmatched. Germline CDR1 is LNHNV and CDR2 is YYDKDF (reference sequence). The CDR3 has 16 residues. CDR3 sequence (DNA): TGTGCCACCAGCAGAGGAAGACAGGGGCGATCCTACGAGCAGTACTTC. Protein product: CATSRGRQGRSYEQYF. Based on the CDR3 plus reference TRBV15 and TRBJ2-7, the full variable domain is DAMVIQNPRYQVTQFGKPVTLSCSQTLNHNVMYWYQQKSSQAPKLLFHYYDKDFNNEADTPDNFQSRRPNTSFCFLDIRSPGLGDTAMYLCATSRGRQGRSYEQYFGPGTRLTVT.

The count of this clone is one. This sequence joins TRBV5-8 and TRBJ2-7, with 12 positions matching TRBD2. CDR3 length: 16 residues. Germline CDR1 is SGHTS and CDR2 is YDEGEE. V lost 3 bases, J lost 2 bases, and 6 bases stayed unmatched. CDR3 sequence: CASSYLTSGSTYEQYF. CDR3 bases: TGTGCCAGCAGCTATCTGACTAGCGGGAGTACCTACGAGCAGTACTTC. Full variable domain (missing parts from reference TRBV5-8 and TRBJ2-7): EAGVTQSPTHLIKTRGQQATLRCSPISGHTSVYWYQQALGLGLQFLLWYDEGEERNRGNFPPRFSGRQFPNYSSELNVNALELEDSALYLCASSYLTSGSTYEQYFGPGTRLTVT.

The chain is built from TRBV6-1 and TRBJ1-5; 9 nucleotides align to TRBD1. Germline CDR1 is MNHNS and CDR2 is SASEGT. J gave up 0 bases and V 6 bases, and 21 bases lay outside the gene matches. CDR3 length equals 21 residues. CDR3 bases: TGTGCCAGCAGAGAACCCCTCCTTAGGACAGGGGCGTTGTATAGCAATCAGCCCCAGCATTTT. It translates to CASREPLLRTGALYSNQPQHF.

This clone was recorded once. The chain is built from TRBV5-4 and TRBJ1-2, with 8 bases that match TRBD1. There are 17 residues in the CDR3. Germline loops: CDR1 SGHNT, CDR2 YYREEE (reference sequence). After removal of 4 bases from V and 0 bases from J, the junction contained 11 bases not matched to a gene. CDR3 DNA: TGTGCCAGCAGCCACCTTCAACCAGGGGGCTCTAACTATGGCTACACCTTC. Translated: CASSHLQPGGSNYGYTF.

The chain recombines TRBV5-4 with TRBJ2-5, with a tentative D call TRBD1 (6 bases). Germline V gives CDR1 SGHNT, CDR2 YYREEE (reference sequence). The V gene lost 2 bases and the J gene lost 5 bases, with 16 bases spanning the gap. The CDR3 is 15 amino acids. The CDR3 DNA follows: TGTGCCAGCAGCTTCTTCCAAGGGGGTAGGGAGACCCAGTACTTC. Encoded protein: CASSFFQGGRETQYF.

This CDR3 is CASAGQATYEQYF. The CDR3 bases are TGTGCCAGCGCTGGACAGGCTACCTACGAGCAGTACTTC. This chain connects TRBV7-9 to TRBJ2-7, with 7 positions matching TRBD1. The junction had 6 bases not matched to a gene; V was cut back by 8 bases and J by 2 bases. This CDR3 has 13 residues. Germline CDR1 reads SEHNR; CDR2 reads FQNEAQ (reference sequence). The full variable domain, its missing parts supplied by reference TRBV7-9 and TRBJ2-7, is DTGVSQNPRHKITKRGQNVTFRCDPISEHNRLYWYRQTLGQGPEFLTYFQNEAQLEKSRLLSDRFSAERPKGSFSTLEIQRTEQGDSAMYLCASAGQATYEQYFGPGTRLTVT.

The CDR3 DNA follows: TGCGCCAGCAGCTTGGCCGTTGGTAGCGGGTCCTACAATGAGCAGTTCTTC. Amino acids: CASSLAVGSGSYNEQFF. This chain joins TRBV5-1 and TRBJ2-1; 7 positions agree with TRBD2. V dropped 0 bases and J dropped 1; count of bases not matched to a gene: 7. Germline V gene data show CDR1 as SGHRS and CDR2 as YFSETQ. CDR3 size: 17 residues. Based on the CDR3 plus reference TRBV5-1 and TRBJ2-1, the full variable domain is KAGVTQTPRYLIKTRGQQVTLSCSPISGHRSVSWYQQTPGQGLQFLFEYFSETQRNKGNFPGRFSGRQFSNSRSEMNVSTLELGDSALYLCASSLAVGSGSYNEQFFGPGTRLTVL.

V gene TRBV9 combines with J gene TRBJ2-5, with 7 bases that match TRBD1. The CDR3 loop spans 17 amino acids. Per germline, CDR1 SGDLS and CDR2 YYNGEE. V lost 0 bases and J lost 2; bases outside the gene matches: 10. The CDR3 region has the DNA TGTGCCAGCAGCGTAGGAAGGCGGAAGGGGGCACAAGAGACCCAGTACTTC. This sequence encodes CASSVGRRKGAQETQYF.

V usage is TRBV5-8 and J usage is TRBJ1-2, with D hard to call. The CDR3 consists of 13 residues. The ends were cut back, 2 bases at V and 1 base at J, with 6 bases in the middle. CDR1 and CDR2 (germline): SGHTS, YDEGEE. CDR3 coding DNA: TGTGCCAGCAGCTTCGAGTATAACTATGGCTACACCTTC. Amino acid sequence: CASSFEYNYGYTF.

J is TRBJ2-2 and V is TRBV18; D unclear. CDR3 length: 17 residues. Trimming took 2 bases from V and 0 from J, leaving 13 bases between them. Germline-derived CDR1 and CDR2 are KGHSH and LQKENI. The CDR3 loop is CASSPEKGGPNTGELFF. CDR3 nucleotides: TGTGCCAGCTCACCAGAGAAAGGCGGACCGAACACCGGGGAGCTGTTTTTT. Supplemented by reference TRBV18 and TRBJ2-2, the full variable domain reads NAGVMQNPRHLVRRRGQEARLRCSPMKGHSHVYWYRQLPEEGLKFMVYLQKENIIDESGMPKERFSAEFPKEGPSILRIQQVVRGDSAAYFCASSPEKGGPNTGELFFGEGSRLTVL.

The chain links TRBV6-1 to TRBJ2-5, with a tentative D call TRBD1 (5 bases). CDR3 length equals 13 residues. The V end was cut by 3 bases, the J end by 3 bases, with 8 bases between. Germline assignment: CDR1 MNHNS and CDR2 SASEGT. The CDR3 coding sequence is TGTGCCAGCAGTGAGCAGACAGAAGAGACCCAGTACTTC. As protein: CASSEQTEETQYF.

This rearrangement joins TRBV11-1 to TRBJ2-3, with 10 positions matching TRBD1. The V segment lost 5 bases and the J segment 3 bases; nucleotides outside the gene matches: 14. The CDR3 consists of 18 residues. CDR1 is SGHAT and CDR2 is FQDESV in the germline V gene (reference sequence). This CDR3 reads CASSLTSTGTGVTDTQYF. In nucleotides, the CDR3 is TGTGCCAGCAGCCTGACCTCCACCGGGACAGGGGTGACAGATACGCAGTATTTT. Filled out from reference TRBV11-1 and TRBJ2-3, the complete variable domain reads EAEVAQSPRYKITEKSQAVAFWCDPISGHATLYWYRQILGQGPELLVQFQDESVVDDSQLPKDRFSAERLKGVDSTLKIQPAELGDSAMYLCASSLTSTGTGVTDTQYFGPGTRLTVL.

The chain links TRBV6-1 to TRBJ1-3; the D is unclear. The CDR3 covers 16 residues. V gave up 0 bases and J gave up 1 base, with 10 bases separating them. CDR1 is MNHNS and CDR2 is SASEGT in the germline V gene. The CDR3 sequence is CASSEAQRLSGNTIYF. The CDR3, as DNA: TGTGCCAGCAGTGAAGCGCAGCGACTGTCTGGAAACACCATATATTTT.

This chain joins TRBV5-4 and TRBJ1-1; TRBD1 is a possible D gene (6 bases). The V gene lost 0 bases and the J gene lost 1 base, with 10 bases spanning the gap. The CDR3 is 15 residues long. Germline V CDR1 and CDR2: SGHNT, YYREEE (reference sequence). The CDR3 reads CASSLEQGRNTEAFF. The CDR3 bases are TGTGCCAGCAGCTTGGAGCAGGGGAGGAACACTGAAGCTTTCTTT.